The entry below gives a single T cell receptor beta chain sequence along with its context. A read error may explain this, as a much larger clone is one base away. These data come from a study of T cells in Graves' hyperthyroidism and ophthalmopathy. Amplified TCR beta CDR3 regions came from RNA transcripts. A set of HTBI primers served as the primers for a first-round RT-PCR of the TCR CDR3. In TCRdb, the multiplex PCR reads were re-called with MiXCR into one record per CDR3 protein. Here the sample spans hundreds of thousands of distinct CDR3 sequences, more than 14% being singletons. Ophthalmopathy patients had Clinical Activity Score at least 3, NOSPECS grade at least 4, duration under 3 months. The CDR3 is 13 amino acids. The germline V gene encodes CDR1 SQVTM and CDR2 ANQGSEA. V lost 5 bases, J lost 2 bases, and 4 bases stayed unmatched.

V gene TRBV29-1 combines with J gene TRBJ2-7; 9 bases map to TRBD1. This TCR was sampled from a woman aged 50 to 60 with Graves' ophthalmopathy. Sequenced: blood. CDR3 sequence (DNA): TGCAGCGTTATGGGACAGGGCCCCTACGAGCAGTACTTC. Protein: CSVMGQGPYEQYF.